Following are 10 T cell receptor beta chains from one sample sequenced in a study of neoadjuvant anti-PD-1 for oral cavity cancer. The time point: after neoadjuvant nivolumab, at surgical resection. Sequenced by immunoSEQ multiplex PCR; TCRdb stores in-frame clones only, minus some. The table shows 55,000 to 75,000 clones, with 86% occurring only once. Sequenced here: PBMCs, sampled after nivolumab (anti-PD-1) treatment. These receptors were collected from a person between 40 and 85 years old with oral cavity squamous cell carcinoma.

The chain links TRBV27 to TRBJ1-2, with a possible D match to TRBD1 (5 bases). Germline V gives CDR1 MNHEY, CDR2 SMNVEV (reference sequence). Trimming took 3 bases from V and 0 from J, leaving 14 bases between them. The CDR3 sequence is 16 residues long. For the CDR3, the DNA is TGTGCCAGCAGTTTTTTCTCAGGGAGGTCTAACTATGGCTACACCTTC. This gives the protein CASSFFSGRSNYGYTF.

This clone was seen more than once but under ten times. The rearrangement links TRBV13 to TRBJ1-1; D is undetermined. Per the germline V gene, CDR1 is PRHDT and CDR2 is FYEKMQ (reference sequence). The CDR3 is 14 amino acids. The V end lost 9 bases, the J end lost 0 bases, and 14 bases lay between the germline ends. CDR3 in amino acids: CASQERIMNTEAFF. CDR3 DNA: TGTGCCAGTCAAGAGCGCATCATGAACACTGAAGCTTTCTTT.

This chain connects TRBV28 to TRBJ1-2; no clear D gene. Germline V gene lookup returns CDR1 MDHEN and CDR2 SYDVKM. The CDR3 runs 10 residues. V lost 10 bases and J lost 3, with 6 bases in between. As DNA, the CDR3 is TGTGCCACCGGGGACTATGGCTACACCTTC. Translation: CATGDYGYTF.

The chain couples TRBV5-1 to TRBJ1-4, with D possibly TRBD1 on 5 matching bases. CDR1 is SGHRS and CDR2 is YFSETQ in the germline V gene. Deletions cut 5 bases from V and 4 bases from J, with 9 bases between. The CDR3 has 13 amino acids. The CDR3 region has the DNA TGCGCCAGCAGTGCAGGGAATAATGAAAAACTGTTTTTT. Encoded protein: CASSAGNNEKLFF.

This sequence joins TRBV4-2 and TRBJ2-2, with TRBD1 matching 8 bases. Per germline, CDR1 LGHNA and CDR2 YNFKEQ. The junction had 14 bases not matched to a gene; V was cut back by 4 bases and J by 4 bases. The CDR3 contains 18 residues. The CDR3 nucleotides are TGTGCCAGCAGCCCCGAGGGGCAGGGACAGGCTGGCACCGGGGAGCTGTTTTTT. It yields the protein CASSPEGQGQAGTGELFF.

The chain joins TRBV5-1 to TRBJ1-1; D is unresolved. The CDR3 totals 13 residues. Per the germline V gene, CDR1 is SGHRS and CDR2 is YFSETQ. V lost 0 bases and J lost 5, with 8 bases in between. The DNA for the CDR3 is TGCGCCAGCAGCTTGGCCCTGGTGACTGAAGCTTTCTTT. This translates into CASSLALVTEAFF.

This sequence joins TRBV25-1 and TRBJ2-3; 10 nucleotides line up with TRBD2. V shed 6 bases and J 4 bases; nucleotides not matched to a gene: 13. The CDR3 is 17 amino acids. Germline CDR1 reads MGHDK; CDR2 reads SYGVNS. CDR3 amino acids: CASSYARSGRASDTQYF. As DNA, the CDR3 is TGTGCCAGCAGCTACGCAAGAAGCGGGAGGGCATCAGATACGCAGTATTTT.

The chain couples TRBV28 to TRBJ2-5; D is possibly TRBD1 (6 bases). The CDR3 contains 15 residues. Trimming shortened V by 6 bases and J by 3 bases, and 17 bases separated the two germline ends. Germline CDR1 reads MDHEN; CDR2 reads SYDVKM. The CDR3 region has the DNA TGTGCCAGCAGACCCTCCTACAGGGATGAAGAGACCCAGTACTTC. Residues: CASRPSYRDEETQYF.

V usage is TRBV5-6 and J usage is TRBJ1-1; D ambiguous. Germline CDR1 reads SGHDT; CDR2 reads YYEEEE. Trimming shortened V by 0 bases and J by 2 bases, and 5 bases separated the two germline ends. The CDR3 has 13 residues. The chain's CDR3 is CASSLGRNTEAFF. The CDR3 nucleotides are TGTGCCAGCAGCTTGGGTCGAAACACTGAAGCTTTCTTT.

The chain couples TRBV5-8 to TRBJ1-4; D may be TRBD1 (5 bases). The germline V gene has CDR1 SGHTS and CDR2 YDEGEE. There are 17 residues in the CDR3. Trimming took off 2 bases at V and 8 bases at J, with 22 bases between the two ends. Written as DNA, the CDR3 is TGTGCCAGCAGCTTTAATCCCGGAACGGCAGGGAAAGAAAAACTGTTTTTT. It yields the protein CASSFNPGTAGKEKLFF.